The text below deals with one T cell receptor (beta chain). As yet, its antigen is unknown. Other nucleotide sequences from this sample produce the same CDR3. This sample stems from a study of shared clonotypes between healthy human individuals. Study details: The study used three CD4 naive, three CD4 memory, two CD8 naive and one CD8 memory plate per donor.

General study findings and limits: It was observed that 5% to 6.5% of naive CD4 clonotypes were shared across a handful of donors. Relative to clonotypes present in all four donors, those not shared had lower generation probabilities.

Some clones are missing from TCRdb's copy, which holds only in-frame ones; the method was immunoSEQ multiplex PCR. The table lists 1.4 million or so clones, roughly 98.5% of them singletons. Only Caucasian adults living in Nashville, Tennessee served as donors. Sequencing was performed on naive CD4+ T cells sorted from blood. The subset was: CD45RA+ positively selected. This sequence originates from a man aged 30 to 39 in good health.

The DNA for the CDR3 is TGTGCCAGCAGCTTGATCGGTAATGAGCAGTTCTTC. Translation: CASSLIGNEQFF. V and J are TRBV7-2 and TRBJ2-1; no definite D call. Germline CDR1 SGHTA, CDR2 FQGNSA. V lost 3 bases and J lost 7, with 7 bases in between. CDR3 length equals 12 residues.